Listed here are 21 T cell receptor beta chains from one sample, sequenced in a study of T cell clusters in autoimmune cytopenias. Roughly 38,000 genome equivalents of blood DNA were amplified for TRB. TRB was amplified by touch-down multiplex PCR, primer pools A and B combined. TCRdb reprocessed the multiplex PCR reads; each CDR3 protein has one entry and no DNA is given. Its table lists about 4,000 distinct CDR3 sequences. Sequencing was carried out using peripheral blood. Source of these receptors: a human donor with an autoimmune cytopenia or autoimmune hepatitis (not recorded which).

This clonotype shows up as medium-sized by frequency. The gene calls are TRBV6-5 and TRBJ2-3; no DNA is available, so the TRBD2 call from TCRdb remains unchecked. Germline V CDR1 and CDR2: MNHEY, SVGAGI. The CDR3 has 17 residues. This CDR3 is CASSSGLAGVITDTQYF.

CDR3 sequence reads: CASSYGGTSGRANEQYF. The chain carries TRBV6-2 or TRBV6-3 and TRBJ2-7; TCRdb proposes TRBD2, but this gene call is untestable without DNA. Germline V lookup: CDR1 MNHEY, CDR2 SVGEGT. The CDR3 has 17 amino acids.

The chain carries TRBV19 and TRBJ1-6; the TCRdb call, TRBD1, lacks DNA for checking. Per the germline V gene, CDR1 is LNHDA and CDR2 is SQIVND (reference sequence). CDR3 length equals 15 residues. This CDR3 is CASRLTGIYNSPLHF. The full variable domain, in which reference TRBV19 and TRBJ1-6 provide the parts outside the CDR3, is DGGITQSPKYLFRKEGQNVTLSCEQNLNHDAMYWYRQDPGQGLRLIYYSQIVNDFQKGDIAEGYSVSREKKESFPLTVTSAQKNPTAFYLCASRLTGIYNSPLHFGNGTRLTVT.

The genes are TRBV6-1 and TRBJ2-7. CDR1 is MNHNS, CDR2 SASEGT, per germline. The CDR3 contains 16 residues. This CDR3 is CASSEGFEGVAYEQYF.

This clonotype is classed as medium-sized by frequency. The rearrangement joins TRBV19 to TRBJ2-7; TCRdb's assignment of TRBD2 cannot be checked, as there is no DNA. This CDR3 is 13 amino acids long. Germline V CDR1 and CDR2: LNHDA, SQIVND (reference sequence). The chain's CDR3 is CASRVQAGNEQYF.

Measured by frequency, this clonotype is medium-sized. This chain uses TRBV13 with TRBJ2-3; without DNA, the TCRdb call of TRBD1 cannot be checked. This CDR3 has 15 residues. Germline assignment: CDR1 PRHDT and CDR2 FYEKMQ (reference sequence). CDR3 loop: CASSSRPGGTDTQYF.

The V call is TRBV30, the J call TRBJ2-1; TCRdb's D call of TRBD2 is untestable without DNA. Germline lookup yields CDR1 GTSNPN and CDR2 SVGIG (reference sequence). This CDR3 has 13 amino acids. CDR3 loop: CAWRLAGGQSDFF. Full variable domain (missing parts from reference TRBV30 and TRBJ2-1): SQTIHQWPATLVQPVGSPLSLECTVEGTSNPNLYWYRQAAGRGLQLLFYSVGIGQISSEVPQNLSASRPQDRQFILSSKKLLLSDSGFYLCAWRLAGGQSDFFGPGTRLTVL.

The J gene is TRBJ2-1, the V gene TRBV12-3 or TRBV12-4. There are 15 residues in the CDR3. The chain's CDR3 is CASSVWGSSYNEQFF.

The V call is TRBV7-2, the J call TRBJ2-6; there is no DNA to check the TCRdb D call of TRBD2. The CDR3 runs 17 residues. Germline V lookup: CDR1 SGHTA, CDR2 FQGNSA. Here the CDR3 reads CASSLLSGSTGANVLTF.

This chain links TRBV6-1 with TRBJ2-7. The CDR3 length is 14 residues. CDR1 and CDR2 (germline): MNHNS, SASEGT. The CDR3 here is CASKRSTEAYEQYF.

CDR3 loop: CATSGTGPSSYEQYF. The chain employs TRBV24-1 and TRBJ2-7; TCRdb picks TRBD1, but there is no DNA to check that call. This CDR3 has 15 residues. Germline V gene data show CDR1 as KGHDR and CDR2 as SFDVKD.

The V and J genes are TRBV5-4 and TRBJ2-3; TCRdb designates TRBD2, a call that cannot be tested without DNA. Germline V lookup: CDR1 SGHNT, CDR2 YYREEE (reference sequence). The CDR3 is 16 amino acids. CDR3 sequence: CASSLAVAGVRDTQYF. Looking up the rest from reference TRBV5-4 and TRBJ2-3 gives the full variable domain: ETGVTQSPTHLIKTRGQQVTLRCSSQSGHNTVSWYQQALGQGPQFIFQYYREEENGRGNFPPRFSGLQFPNYSSELNVNALELDDSALYLCASSLAVAGVRDTQYFGPGTRLTVL.

This chain connects TRBV12-3 or TRBV12-4 to TRBJ2-6; the TRBD2 assignment by TCRdb is unverifiable without DNA. The CDR3 has 17 residues. The CDR3 loop reads CASSPSRGGSVANVLTF.

The chain carries TRBV5-6 and TRBJ2-5; the TRBD2 assignment by TCRdb is unverifiable without DNA. CDR1 is SGHDT, CDR2 YYEEEE, per germline. The CDR3 has 17 amino acids. CDR3 region: CASSRRGSGLGQETQYF.

The chain combines TRBV20-1 with TRBJ2-6; TCRdb's D gene call, TRBD1, goes unchecked for lack of DNA. This CDR3 comprises 17 residues. CDR1 DFQATT and CDR2 SNEGSKA come from the germline V gene (reference sequence). CDR3 region: CSARGQQGASGANVLTF.

The chain's CDR3 is CASRAGLAGGSDTQYF. V gene TRBV6-1 combines with J gene TRBJ2-3; checking the TCRdb D call of TRBD2 is not possible without DNA. This CDR3 is 16 amino acids long. Germline V CDR1 and CDR2: MNHNS, SASEGT.

This clonotype is labeled medium-sized based on frequency. The chain recombines TRBV19 with TRBJ2-5; the D gene TCRdb calls, TRBD1, cannot be checked with no DNA. The length of the CDR3 is 13 residues. Germline-derived CDR1 and CDR2 are LNHDA and SQIVND (reference sequence). CDR3 protein: CASSIRGQETQYF. Using reference TRBV19 and TRBJ2-5 for the parts outside the CDR3, the full variable domain is DGGITQSPKYLFRKEGQNVTLSCEQNLNHDAMYWYRQDPGQGLRLIYYSQIVNDFQKGDIAEGYSVSREKKESFPLTVTSAQKNPTAFYLCASSIRGQETQYFGPGTRLLVL.

This chain joins TRBV6-5 and TRBJ2-7; TCRdb outputs TRBD2, but without DNA this stays unchecked. This CDR3 is 13 amino acids long. In germline, CDR1 is MNHEY, CDR2 SVGAGI. The CDR3 here is CASSPSGKYEQYF.

The J gene is TRBJ1-6, the V gene TRBV6-2 or TRBV6-3; the TCRdb D gene call, TRBD1, has no DNA to confirm it. The CDR3 sequence is 19 residues long. Germline loops: CDR1 MNHEY, CDR2 SVGEGT. This CDR3 reads CASSSYQQGGWIIRKGLHF.

This clonotype is deemed medium-sized by its frequency. The chain recombines TRBV6-6 with TRBJ2-7. This CDR3 spans 13 amino acids. Looked up from germline, CDR1 is MNHNY and CDR2 is SVGAGI (reference sequence). CDR3: CASTHRYSYEQYF.

The chain carries TRBV6-2 or TRBV6-3 and TRBJ1-6; TCRdb returns TRBD1, unconfirmable since there is no DNA. This CDR3 comprises 15 residues. The germline CDR1 and CDR2 sequences are MNHEY and SVGEGT. The CDR3 sequence: CASSVQGTGNSPLHF.